These 15 T cell receptor beta chains were sequenced from one sample in a study of T cell responses to AZD1222 COVID-19 vaccine. Clones were read by immunoSEQ multiplex PCR, and TCRdb kept only the in-frame ones, dropping some. This sample has 150,000 to 200,000 clones, with around 88% found just once. The sample in question was peripheral blood, obtained 28 days after the second AZD1222 dose. These receptors all stem from an adult who received the AZD1222 COVID-19 vaccine.

This clone was counted a few times. This chain joins TRBV19 and TRBJ1-1; D gene uncertain. V was pared by 5 bases and J by 2 bases, with 9 bases between. Germline V CDR1 and CDR2: LNHDA, SQIVND (reference sequence). The CDR3 is 13 residues long. The CDR3 DNA reads as TGTGCCAGTAGTGTGACATTTAACACTGAAGCTTTCTTT. As protein: CASSVTFNTEAFF. Full variable domain (outside the CDR3, taken from reference TRBV19 and TRBJ1-1): DGGITQSPKYLFRKEGQNVTLSCEQNLNHDAMYWYRQDPGQGLRLIYYSQIVNDFQKGDIAEGYSVSREKKESFPLTVTSAQKNPTAFYLCASSVTFNTEAFFGQGTRLTVV.

The chain is built from TRBV5-8 and TRBJ1-1; D not certain. Trimming removed 3 bases at V and 0 bases at J, with 9 bases between. This CDR3 has 14 residues. Germline V CDR1 and CDR2: SGHTS, YDEGEE. CDR3 in DNA: TGTGCCAGCAGCTCGGTTGCCATGAACACTGAAGCTTTCTTT. It specifies CASSSVAMNTEAFF.

This clone was observed once. J is TRBJ2-3 and V is TRBV7-2; TRBD2 is a possible D gene (5 bases). This CDR3 has 13 amino acids. Germline CDR1 is SGHTA and CDR2 is FQGNSA. Trimming left V 5 bases short and J 11 bases short, with 17 bases between. The CDR3 sequence: CASSPRTGLGQYF. DNA of the CDR3: TGTGCCAGCAGCCCTCGGACTGGCTTGGGGCAGTATTTT.

As for this clone: At one end, the junction sequence differs from germline, possibly due to a read error. The gene calls are TRBV30 and TRBJ2-7; unclear D gene. Per the germline V gene, CDR1 is GTSNPN and CDR2 is SVGIG (reference sequence). CDR3 size: 14 residues. The CDR3 is CAWSVTPNSNEQYF. As DNA, the CDR3 is TGTGCCTGGAGTGTGACACCGAACTCCAACGAGCAGTACTTC.

This clone was picked up a small number of times. The chain combines TRBV6-1 with TRBJ1-2; TRBD1 might be the D (5 bases). Trimming cost V 2 bases and J 7 bases, with 14 bases left between them. CDR3 length: 14 residues. CDR1 MNHNS and CDR2 SASEGT come from the germline V gene. The CDR3 region has the DNA TGTGCCAGCAGTGAATCCCAGGGCAGGGCTGGCTACACCTTC. Encoded protein: CASSESQGRAGYTF.

This sequence joins TRBV7-2 and TRBJ2-1; 11 nucleotides match TRBD2. The V gene's germline CDR1 is SGHTA and CDR2 FQGNSA. The CDR3 runs to 16 residues. Trimming took 2 bases from V and 9 from J; bases not matched to a gene: 9. The CDR3 DNA follows: TGTGCCAGCAGCTTATCCGTTAGCGGGGGGGCGGCTGAGCAGTTCTTC. It translates to CASSLSVSGGAAEQFF.

This clone was recorded at least ten times. V gene TRBV30 combines with J gene TRBJ2-5, with 11 positions matching TRBD2. The junction had 18 bases not matched to a gene; V was cut back by 2 bases and J by 13 bases. Germline values: CDR1 GTSNPN, CDR2 SVGIG (reference sequence). The CDR3 is 16 amino acids. The DNA for the CDR3 is TGTGCCTGGAGTTCGACCGGGACTAGCGGTTCCTCTTACCCGTACTTC. This encodes CAWSSTGTSGSSYPYF.

The chain joins TRBV6-5 to TRBJ1-5; D unclear. CDR1 MNHEY and CDR2 SVGAGI come from the germline V gene. The CDR3 is made up of 15 amino acids. V gave up 10 bases and J gave up 0 bases, with 16 bases separating them. CDR3 nucleotides: TGTGCCACCTCGGCAGATCCTTCTAGCAATCAGCCCCAGCATTTT. Translating gives CATSADPSSNQPQHF.

The chain employs TRBV27 and TRBJ2-7; D remains ambiguous. Germline V gene sequence: CDR1 MNHEY, CDR2 SMNVEV (reference sequence). The CDR3 consists of 12 residues. The germline V and J ends were trimmed by 5 bases and 0 bases, with 5 bases remaining between them. CDR3 bases: TGTGCCAGCAGTCGAAGCTCCTACGAGCAGTACTTC. Its protein is CASSRSSYEQYF.

The chain carries TRBV28 and TRBJ2-6; 8 bases are shared with TRBD2. This CDR3 spans 19 amino acids. Germline loops: CDR1 MDHEN, CDR2 SYDVKM. Germline trimming cut 1 base from V and 2 bases from J; bases unmatched to any gene: 10. The CDR3 protein is CASSLSPRGGLAGANVLTF. The CDR3 DNA sequence: TGTGCCAGCAGTTTATCCCCCCGCGGGGGGCTAGCTGGGGCCAACGTCCTGACTTTC.

This clone turned up a few times. This sequence joins TRBV5-1 and TRBJ2-7; weak D call: TRBD2 (6 bases). The V end lost 1 base, the J end lost 0 bases, and 8 bases lay between the germline ends. Germline CDR1 is SGHRS and CDR2 is YFSETQ. The CDR3 has 14 amino acids. The CDR3 region has the DNA TGCGCCAGCAGCTTGCTCGGGAGCTCCTACGAGCAGTACTTC. It encodes CASSLLGSSYEQYF.

This clone has just one count. The chain combines TRBV12-5 with TRBJ2-3; the D is unclear. Germline CDR1 reads LGHNT; CDR2 reads FRNRAP. V was cut by 2 bases and J by 7 bases, with 10 bases left in between. The CDR3 spans 13 residues. The CDR3 DNA reads TGTGCTAGTGGTTTGCCGTGGAGCTATACGCAGTATTTT. Amino acid sequence: CASGLPWSYTQYF.

Points on this clone: Additional DNA sequences in this sample encode the identical CDR3. The rearrangement links TRBV30 to TRBJ1-1; D is ambiguous. V shed 3 bases and J shed 0 bases, with 8 bases lying between them. The germline gives CDR1 GTSNPN, CDR2 SVGIG (reference sequence). The CDR3 extends over 13 amino acids. CDR3 in amino acids: CAWSVQVNTEAFF. For the CDR3, the DNA is TGTGCCTGGAGCGTTCAGGTGAACACTGAAGCTTTCTTT.

The chain links TRBV4-3 to TRBJ2-3; the D is unclear. This CDR3 is built from 14 residues. Germline CDR1 is LGHNA and CDR2 is YSLEER. The ends were cut back, 0 bases at V and 4 bases at J, with 8 bases in the middle. CDR3 in amino acids: CASSQDTGPDTQYF. CDR3 sequence (DNA): TGCGCCAGCAGCCAAGATACCGGTCCAGATACGCAGTATTTT.

The CDR3 loop reads CASSFPSGGYTF. The CDR3 DNA is TGTGCCAGCAGCTTTCCCTCTGGAGGCTACACCTTC. The rearrangement uses TRBV7-9 and TRBJ1-2; D remains ambiguous. Between the trimmed V and J ends, which lost 3 bases and 8 bases, there was a span of 10 bases. CDR1 is SEHNR and CDR2 is FQNEAQ in the germline V gene (reference sequence). This CDR3 comprises 12 residues.